The present TCR beta chain was sequenced within a study of blood T cell repertoires in COVID-19. This clone was observed once. Germline loops: CDR1 SGHRS, CDR2 YFSETQ. This CDR3 comprises 16 residues. Trimming at V came to 4 bases and at J to 1 base, leaving 6 bases not matched to a gene. Data came from immunoSEQ multiplex PCR; TCRdb stores just in-frame clones and leaves some out. The sample holds 220,000 or so clones, 80% to 90% seen once. The clonotype comes from a man between 45 and 60 years old who had been exposed to COVID-19. J is TRBJ1-4 and V is TRBV5-1; 8 bases are shared with TRBD1. Sequenced material: PBMCs or T cells enriched from blood (not recorded which). Here the CDR3 DNA reads TGCGCCAGCAGCCTGACAGGGGTAATAACTAATGAAAAACTGTTTTTT. This codes for CASSLTGVITNEKLFF.